This T cell receptor (beta chain) was captured by sequencing in a study of early T cells in non-severe SARS-CoV-2 infection. Molecules of cDNA were individually given unique molecular identifiers that were attached to them. From the 5' RACE reads, TCRdb called clonotypes with MiXCR, one entry per CDR3 protein. The sample lists 25,000 to 35,000 distinct CDR3 sequences; about 5.7% were seen once. Germline CDR1 is SGHVS and CDR2 is FQNEAQ. V lost 1 base and J lost 0, with 4 bases in between. This CDR3 is 14 amino acids long. Findings and limits, study-wide: Lookups in VDJdb leaned toward anti-spike CD8 responses and missed private and CD4 specificities.

This clonotype was counted many times. Its antigen remains unknown. The sample comprised whole blood. The TCR comes from an adult who was a healthcare worker with PCR-confirmed SARS-CoV-2 infection or an uninfected control (not recorded which). The rearrangement uses TRBV7-8 and TRBJ1-3; D is uncertain. This CDR3 is CASSLGGSGNTIYF. CDR3 coding DNA: TGTGCCAGCAGCTTAGGGGGCTCTGGAAACACCATATATTTT.